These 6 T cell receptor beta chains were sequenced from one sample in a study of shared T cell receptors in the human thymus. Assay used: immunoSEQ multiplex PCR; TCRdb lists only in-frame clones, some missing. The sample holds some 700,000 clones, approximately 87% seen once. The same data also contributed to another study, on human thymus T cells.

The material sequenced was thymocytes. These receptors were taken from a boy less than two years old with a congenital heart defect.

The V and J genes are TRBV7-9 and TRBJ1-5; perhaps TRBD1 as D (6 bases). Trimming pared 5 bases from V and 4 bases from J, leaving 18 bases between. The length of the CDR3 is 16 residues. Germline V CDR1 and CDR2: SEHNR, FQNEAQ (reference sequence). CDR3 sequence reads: CASSPPGRGRNQPQHF. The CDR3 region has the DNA TGTGCCAGCAGCCCCCCCGGGAGGGGGAGAAATCAGCCCCAGCATTTT.

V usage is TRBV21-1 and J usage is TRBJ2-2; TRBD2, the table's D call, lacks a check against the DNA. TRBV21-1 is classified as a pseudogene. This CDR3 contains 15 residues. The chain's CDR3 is CASRDLAGVGGELFF. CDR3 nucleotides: TGTGCCAGCAGGGACCTAGCGGGAGTCGGCGGGGAGCTGTTTTTT.

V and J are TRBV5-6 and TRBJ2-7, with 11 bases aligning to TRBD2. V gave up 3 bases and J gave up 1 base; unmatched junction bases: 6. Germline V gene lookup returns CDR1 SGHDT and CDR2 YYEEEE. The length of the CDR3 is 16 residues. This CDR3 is CASSSRTSGLSYEQYF. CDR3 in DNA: TGTGCCAGCAGCTCCCGGACTAGCGGGCTTTCCTACGAGCAGTACTTC.

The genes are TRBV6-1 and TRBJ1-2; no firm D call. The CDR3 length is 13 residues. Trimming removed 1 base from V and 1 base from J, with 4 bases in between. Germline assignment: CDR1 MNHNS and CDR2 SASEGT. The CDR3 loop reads CASSEEHNYGYTF. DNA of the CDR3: TGTGCCAGCAGTGAAGAACATAACTATGGCTACACCTTC.

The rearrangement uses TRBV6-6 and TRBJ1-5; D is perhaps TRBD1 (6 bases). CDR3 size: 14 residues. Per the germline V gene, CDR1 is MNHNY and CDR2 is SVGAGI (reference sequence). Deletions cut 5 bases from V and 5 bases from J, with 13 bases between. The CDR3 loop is CASSPTGLDQPQHF. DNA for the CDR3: TGTGCCAGCAGTCCCACAGGGTTGGATCAGCCCCAGCATTTT.

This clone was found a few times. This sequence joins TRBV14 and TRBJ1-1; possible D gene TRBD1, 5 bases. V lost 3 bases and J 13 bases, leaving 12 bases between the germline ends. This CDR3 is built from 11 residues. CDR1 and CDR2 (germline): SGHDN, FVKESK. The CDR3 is CASSHGQCIFF. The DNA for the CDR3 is TGTGCCAGCAGCCACGGACAATGTATTTTCTTT.